This T cell receptor (beta chain) is from a study of cytomegalovirus exposure and HLA in healthy donors. This clone occurred a few times. The CDR3 spans 16 residues. CDR1 is SGHRS, CDR2 YFSETQ, per germline. Trimming stripped 1 base from V and 0 bases from J, with 10 bases between. The PCR was carried out with 60 Vbeta primers and 13 Jbeta primers. Assay used: immunoSEQ multiplex PCR; TCRdb lists only in-frame clones, some missing. The repertoire holds 110,000 to 150,000 clones, with 80% as singletons. What was sequenced was PBMCs. The gene calls are TRBV5-1 and TRBJ2-2, with D unresolved. This clonotype was obtained from a middle-aged man in good health and CMV-seronegative. The chain's CDR3 is CASSLNEVSNTGELFF. CDR3 DNA sequence: TGCGCCAGCAGCTTGAACGAGGTGTCGAACACCGGGGAGCTGTTTTTT.